What follows describes a single TCR beta chain. The antigen is unknown. The CDR3 contains 14 residues. Deletions cut 5 bases from V and 0 bases from J, with 11 bases between. CDR1 and CDR2 from the germline V gene are SGHVS and FQNEAQ. Overall study results and limits: Whole repertoires were not studied in the larger cohort, only one V-J beta rearrangement. Tumor Treg TCRs overlapped most with tumor naive CD4+ cells.

Constant-region reverse primers amplified full-length variable regions, followed by semi-nested Nested Universal Primer A PCR. MiXCR, run by TCRdb on the 5' RACE reads, gives a single entry per CDR3 protein. The sample contains around 57,000 distinct CDR3 sequences, around 26% of which appear only once. Memory CD4+ cells were defined as CD4+CD45RO+CD25-. The rearrangement joins TRBV7-8 to TRBJ2-7; D perhaps matches TRBD2 (6 bases). This TCR was recovered from a female donor with breast cancer. Sequenced: tumor-infiltrating memory CD4+ T cells sorted from the breast tumor. Subset meaning: memory CD4+ T cells, CD4+CD45RO+CD25-. This CDR3 is CASSPLGGSYEQYF. Written as DNA, the CDR3 is TGTGCCAGCAGCCCTTTGGGGGGCTCCTACGAGCAGTACTTC.